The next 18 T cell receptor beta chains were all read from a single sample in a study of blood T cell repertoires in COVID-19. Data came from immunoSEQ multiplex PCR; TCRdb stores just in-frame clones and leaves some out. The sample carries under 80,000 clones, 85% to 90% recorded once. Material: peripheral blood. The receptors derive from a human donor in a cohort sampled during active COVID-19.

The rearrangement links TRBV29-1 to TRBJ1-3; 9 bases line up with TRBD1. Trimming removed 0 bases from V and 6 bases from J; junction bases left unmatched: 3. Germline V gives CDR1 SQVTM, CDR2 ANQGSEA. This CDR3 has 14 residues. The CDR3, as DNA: TGCAGCGTTGAAGATCCACAGGGGGCAAACACCATATATTTT. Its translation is CSVEDPQGANTIYF.

As DNA, the CDR3 is TGTGCCACCCGACCAGTGGGCCCGCGAACTGAAGCTTTCTTT. Translation: CATRPVGPRTEAFF. V is TRBV19 and J is TRBJ1-1; D unclear. The CDR3 spans 14 residues. CDR1 and CDR2 from the germline V gene are LNHDA and SQIVND (reference sequence). Trimming shortened V by 10 bases and J by 5 bases, and 20 bases separated the two germline ends. Supplemented by reference TRBV19 and TRBJ1-1, the full variable domain reads DGGITQSPKYLFRKEGQNVTLSCEQNLNHDAMYWYRQDPGQGLRLIYYSQIVNDFQKGDIAEGYSVSREKKESFPLTVTSAQKNPTAFYLCATRPVGPRTEAFFGQGTRLTVV.

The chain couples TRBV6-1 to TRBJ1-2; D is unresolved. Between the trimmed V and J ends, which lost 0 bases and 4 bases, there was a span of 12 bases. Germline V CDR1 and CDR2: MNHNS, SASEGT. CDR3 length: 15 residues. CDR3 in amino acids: CASSEAGTAAYGYTF. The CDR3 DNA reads TGTGCCAGCAGTGAAGCCGGCACAGCAGCCTATGGCTACACCTTC.

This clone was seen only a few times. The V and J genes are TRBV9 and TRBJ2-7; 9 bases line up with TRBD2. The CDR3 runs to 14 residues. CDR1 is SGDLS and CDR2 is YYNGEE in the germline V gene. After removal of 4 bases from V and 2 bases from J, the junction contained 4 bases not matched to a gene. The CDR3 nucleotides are TGTGCCAGCAGCTCGACTAGCGGAACCTACGAGCAGTACTTC. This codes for CASSSTSGTYEQYF.

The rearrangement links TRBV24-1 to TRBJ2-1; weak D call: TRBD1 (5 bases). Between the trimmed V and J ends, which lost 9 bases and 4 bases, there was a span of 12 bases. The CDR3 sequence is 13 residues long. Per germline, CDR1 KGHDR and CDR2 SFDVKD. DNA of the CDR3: TGTGCCACCGGGGCAGGGCGGTACAATGAGCAGTTCTTC. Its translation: CATGAGRYNEQFF.

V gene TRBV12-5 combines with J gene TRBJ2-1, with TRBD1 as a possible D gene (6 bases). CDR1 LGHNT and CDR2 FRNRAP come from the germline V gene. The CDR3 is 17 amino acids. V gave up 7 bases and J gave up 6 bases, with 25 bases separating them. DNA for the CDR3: TGTGCTAGTGTGCCCGATGGATACAGGGAATGGGTCAATGAGCAGTTCTTC. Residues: CASVPDGYREWVNEQFF.

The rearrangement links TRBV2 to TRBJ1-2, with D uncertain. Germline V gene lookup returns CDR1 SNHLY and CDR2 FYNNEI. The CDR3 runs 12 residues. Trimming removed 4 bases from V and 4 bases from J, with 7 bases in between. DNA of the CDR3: TGTGCCAGCAGTGGCACAAGCTATGGCTACACCTTC. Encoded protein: CASSGTSYGYTF.

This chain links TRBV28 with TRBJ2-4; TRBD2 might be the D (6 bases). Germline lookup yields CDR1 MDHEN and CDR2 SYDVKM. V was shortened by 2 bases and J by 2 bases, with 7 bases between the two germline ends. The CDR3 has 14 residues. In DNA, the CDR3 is TGTGCCAGCAGTTTAACTAGCACCAAAAACATTCAGTACTTC. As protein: CASSLTSTKNIQYF.

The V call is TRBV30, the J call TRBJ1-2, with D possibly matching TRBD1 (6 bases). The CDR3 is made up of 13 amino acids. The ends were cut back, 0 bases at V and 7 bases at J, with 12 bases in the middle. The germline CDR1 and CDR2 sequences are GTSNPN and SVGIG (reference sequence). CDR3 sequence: CAWSVSGGFGYTF. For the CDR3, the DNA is TGTGCCTGGAGTGTATCTGGGGGCTTTGGCTACACCTTC.

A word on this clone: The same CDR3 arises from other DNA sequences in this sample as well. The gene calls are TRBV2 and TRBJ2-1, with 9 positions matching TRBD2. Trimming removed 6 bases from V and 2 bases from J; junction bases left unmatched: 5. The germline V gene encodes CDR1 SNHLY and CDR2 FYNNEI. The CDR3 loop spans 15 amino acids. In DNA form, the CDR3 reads TGTGCCAGCAGAAGAGCGGGAGGAACCTACAATGAGCAGTTCTTC. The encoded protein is CASRRAGGTYNEQFF.

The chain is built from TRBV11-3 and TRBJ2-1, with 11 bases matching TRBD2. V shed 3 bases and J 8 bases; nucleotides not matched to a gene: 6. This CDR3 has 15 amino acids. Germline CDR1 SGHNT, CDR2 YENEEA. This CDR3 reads CASSFSGGGLYEQFF. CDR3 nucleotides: TGTGCCAGCAGCTTTAGCGGGGGGGGTTTGTATGAGCAGTTCTTC.

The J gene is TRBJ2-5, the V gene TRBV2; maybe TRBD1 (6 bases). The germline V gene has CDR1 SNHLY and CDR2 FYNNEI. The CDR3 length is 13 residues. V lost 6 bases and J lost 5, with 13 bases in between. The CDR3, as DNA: TGTGCCAGCAGCGCACAGGGTCCCGAGACCCAGTACTTC. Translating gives CASSAQGPETQYF. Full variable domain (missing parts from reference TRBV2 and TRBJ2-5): EPEVTQTPSHQVTQMGQEVILRCVPISNHLYFYWYRQILGQKVEFLVSFYNNEISEKSEIFDDQFSVERPDGSNFTLKIRSTKLEDSAMYFCASSAQGPETQYFGPGTRLLVL.

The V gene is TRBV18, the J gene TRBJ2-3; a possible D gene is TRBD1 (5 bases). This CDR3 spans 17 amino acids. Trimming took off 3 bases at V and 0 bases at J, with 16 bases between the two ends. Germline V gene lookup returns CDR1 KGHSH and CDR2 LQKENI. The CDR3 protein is CASSPMTALTSTDTQYF. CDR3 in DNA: TGTGCCAGCTCACCTATGACAGCCCTCACTAGCACAGATACGCAGTATTTT.

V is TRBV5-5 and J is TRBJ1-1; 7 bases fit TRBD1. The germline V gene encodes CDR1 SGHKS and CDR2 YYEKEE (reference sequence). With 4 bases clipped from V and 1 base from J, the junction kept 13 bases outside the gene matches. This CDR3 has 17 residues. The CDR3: CASSPFDTTGENTEAFF. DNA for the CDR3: TGTGCCAGCAGCCCGTTCGATACCACAGGGGAGAACACTGAAGCTTTCTTT.

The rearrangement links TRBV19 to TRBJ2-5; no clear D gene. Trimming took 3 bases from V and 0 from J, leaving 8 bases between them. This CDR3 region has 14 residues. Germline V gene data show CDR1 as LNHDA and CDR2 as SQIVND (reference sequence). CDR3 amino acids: CASSISVNQETQYF. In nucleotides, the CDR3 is TGTGCCAGTAGTATCTCGGTAAACCAAGAGACCCAGTACTTC.

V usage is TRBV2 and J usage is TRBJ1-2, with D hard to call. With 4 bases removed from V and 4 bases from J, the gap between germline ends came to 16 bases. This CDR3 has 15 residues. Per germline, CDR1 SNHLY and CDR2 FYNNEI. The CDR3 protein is CASSARQRGSYGYTF. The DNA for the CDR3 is TGTGCCAGCAGTGCGCGTCAACGCGGCAGCTATGGCTACACCTTC.

The CDR3 DNA reads as TGCGCCAGCAGCTTGATGAGTGACAAAACCTACGAGCAGTACTTC. The encoded protein is CASSLMSDKTYEQYF. This chain links TRBV5-1 with TRBJ2-7; D gene uncertain. The CDR3 consists of 15 residues. The V end was cut by 1 base, the J end by 2 bases, with 13 bases between. Germline V gives CDR1 SGHRS, CDR2 YFSETQ.

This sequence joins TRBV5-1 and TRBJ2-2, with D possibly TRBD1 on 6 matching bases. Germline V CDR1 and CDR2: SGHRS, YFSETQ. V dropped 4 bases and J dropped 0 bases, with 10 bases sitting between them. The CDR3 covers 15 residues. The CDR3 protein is CASSPGTPNTGELFF. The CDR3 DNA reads TGCGCCAGCAGCCCGGGGACACCGAACACCGGGGAGCTGTTTTTT.